These 2 T cell receptor beta chains share one sample of origin, sequenced in a study of T cell repertoires in cytomegalovirus infection (dated by TCRdb to between 2018 and 2021). What this sample's treatment or condition label stands for: in vitro stimulation with specific CMV peptide epitopes to enrich CMV-specific T cells. Antigens for these TCRs are unknown. For sequencing, an Illumina HiSeq 1500 was employed. TCRdb cleaned the public reads at Q25 with fastp, built clones with MiXCR and kept in-frame beta chains. Duplicate CDR3 protein sequences are folded into a single record with the most common DNA and genes. The sample profile shows 700,000 to 950,000 distinct CDR3 sequences; approximately 30% of them were found once. Roughly 12% of the sample is taken by the ten largest. Source: cultured CD8+ T cells from PBMCs, taken from culture after CMV antigen stimulation. Every receptor here comes from a human donor in good health (CMV status not recorded). Some clones in this sample may be carry-over from other donors' samples.

This clonotype came up a few times. V is TRBV7-9 and J is TRBJ2-4; 7 bases map to TRBD1. Germline V gives CDR1 SEHNR, CDR2 FQNEAQ (reference sequence). CDR3 length equals 19 residues. V lost 4 bases to trimming and J lost 1 base; unmatched junction nucleotides: 16. CDR3 residues: CASSYPPPTGTGAKNIQYF. The DNA for the CDR3 is TGTGCCAGCAGCTACCCCCCCCCGACAGGGACGGGTGCCAAAAACATTCAGTACTTC.

This chain connects TRBV4-1 to TRBJ2-1; D gene ambiguous. V was clipped by 0 bases and J by 8 bases, with 11 bases between them. This CDR3 has 14 residues. Germline CDR1 MGHRA, CDR2 YSYEKL. CDR3 amino acids: CASSQDRPWDEQFF. In DNA, the CDR3 is TGCGCCAGCAGCCAAGATCGGCCCTGGGATGAGCAGTTCTTC.